The present T cell receptor (beta chain) was sequenced within a study of cytomegalovirus exposure and HLA in healthy donors. Amplification used 60 Vbeta primers and 13 Jbeta primers. The protocol was immunoSEQ multiplex PCR, while the TCRdb copy is restricted to in-frame clones and leaves out a portion. This sample carries around 99,000 clones, roughly 79% of them seen once, and the ten largest clones take approximately 7.7%. As to this clone: The antigen is not known.

Study-level results: According to an earlier analysis, most TCR beta V segments yielded productive rearrangements about 87% or about 30% of the time. Cytomegalovirus status was reportedly diagnosed by the classifier with high specificity and sensitivity.

Germline values: CDR1 SQVTM, CDR2 ANQGSEA. This CDR3 spans 13 amino acids. The V gene end was trimmed by 5 bases and the J gene end by 6 bases; junction bases not matched to a gene: 8. Material for sequencing was PBMCs. This receptor was obtained from a woman aged 45-59 years in good health and CMV-seropositive. The J gene is TRBJ2-7, the V gene TRBV29-1, with 9 bases identical to TRBD1. The CDR3 bases are TGCAGCGTTCCGGGACAGGGAGCGTCCGAGCAGTACTTC. Encoded protein: CSVPGQGASEQYF.